This T cell receptor beta chain was identified during a study of T cell changes during pregnancy in multiple sclerosis. This table comes from immunoSEQ multiplex PCR, and its TCRdb copy is limited to in-frame clones, with some not included. Among 50,000 to 60,000 clones listed, around 90% were seen once. This clone was seen a handful of times. The source is a female donor with multiple sclerosis, enrolled in a pregnancy study. The specimen was CD4+ T cells from peripheral blood mononuclear cells, collected in the second trimester of pregnancy.

The CDR3 bases are TGTGCCAGCAGGGGGAGTGAGACCCAGTACTTC. Its translation: CASRGSETQYF. The chain joins TRBV2 to TRBJ2-5; maybe TRBD2 (5 bases). This CDR3 is 11 amino acids long. Germline V gene lookup returns CDR1 SNHLY and CDR2 FYNNEI. V was shortened by 6 bases and J by 5 bases, with 7 bases between the two germline ends.